These T cell receptor beta chains were read from a single sample in a study of control samples from healthy donors and cancer patients. Profiled with immunoSEQ multiplex PCR; TCRdb holds only in-frame clones, not every one. The profile shows about 160,000 clones, roughly 95% of them singletons. Sequenced material: blood. The source of these receptors is a woman aged 25 to 39 in good health. CDR3s include the opening cysteine and the closing phenylalanine or tryptophan. The order of the fields is V gene, J gene, clone size, D gene, CDR3 DNA, CDR3 protein. D genes are given only for firm matches. A clone size is listed for some rows: how often the clone was seen (once, few, many), or a class if it is expanded.

TRBV6-2/TRBV6-3	TRBJ2-1	-	TRBD1	TGTGCCAGCAGTCGGACAGGGTGGCCCTACAATGAGCAGTTCTTC	CASSRTGWPYNEQFF
TRBV2	TRBJ2-1	-	TRBD2	TGTGCCAGCAGTGAAGCTGTTAGAGGACTAGCGGGGAACCACTTCTGGAGCTCCTACAATGAGCAGTTCTTC	CASSEAVRGLAGNHFWSSYNEQFF
TRBV10-3	TRBJ1-3	-	-	TGTGCCATCAGACCAGGGTACTCTGGAAACACCATATATTTT	CAIRPGYSGNTIYF
TRBV19	TRBJ1-5	-	-	TGTGCCAGTAGTATAGGATCCTATAGCAATCAGCCCCAGCATTTT	CASSIGSYSNQPQHF
TRBV6-5	TRBJ1-5	-	-	TGTGCCAGCAGTTACTCGAGAGCTCGGGGAGGTCAGCCCCAGCATTTT	CASSYSRARGGQPQHF
TRBV4-1	TRBJ2-6	-	-	TGCGCCAGCAGCCAGGATACTGGGGCCAACGTCCTGACTTTC	CASSQDTGANVLTF
TRBV2	TRBJ2-7	-	-	TGTGCCAGCACCCGTAAGGGAAGTTCCTACGAGCAGTACTTC	CASTRKGSSYEQYF
TRBV2	TRBJ1-2	-	-	TGTGCCAGCCCTGAGAGTGACAGGCGGCTTAACTATGGCTACACCTTC	CASPESDRRLNYGYTF
TRBV27	TRBJ2-1	-	TRBD2	TGTGCCAGCAGTCCATTACTAGCGGGATGGTACAATGAGCAGTTCTTC	CASSPLLAGWYNEQFF
TRBV28	TRBJ2-7	-	TRBD2	TGTGCCAGCAGTTTTTCCTCTCTAAGCGGGAGAAGGGTCTACGAGCAGTACTTC	CASSFSSLSGRRVYEQYF
TRBV13	TRBJ1-4	once	-	TGTGCCAGCAGCTTGGAAACGGGGGAGCATGAAAAACTGTTTTTT	CASSLETGEHEKLFF
TRBV10-3	TRBJ2-1	-	TRBD1	TGTGCCATCAGTGAGTCCGCTACAGGGGGATACAATGAGCAGTTCTTC	CAISESATGGYNEQFF
TRBV7-6	TRBJ1-1	-	-	TGTGCCAGCAGCTCGAGAGGGGGATTAGCTTTCTTT	CASSSRGGLAFF
TRBV4-1	TRBJ1-2	once	-	TGCGCCAGCAGCCAAACAGCGCCAGATGGTGGCTACACCTTC	CASSQTAPDGGYTF
TRBV19	TRBJ2-5	-	-	TGTGCCAGTAGTATAGGATTCGGCTCCGAGACCCAGTACTTC	CASSIGFGSETQYF
TRBV14	TRBJ1-6	-	TRBD1	TGTGCCAGCAGGGATACAGGGGCCGGTTCACCCCTCCACTTT	CASRDTGAGSPLHF
TRBV12-3/TRBV12-4	TRBJ1-2	-	-	TGTGCCAGCAGTTTACAGGGGTATGGCTACACCTTC	CASSLQGYGYTF
TRBV28	TRBJ1-1	-	-	TGTGCCAGCATCCCTGGGCCAGTTAACACTGAAGCTTTCTTT	CASIPGPVNTEAFF